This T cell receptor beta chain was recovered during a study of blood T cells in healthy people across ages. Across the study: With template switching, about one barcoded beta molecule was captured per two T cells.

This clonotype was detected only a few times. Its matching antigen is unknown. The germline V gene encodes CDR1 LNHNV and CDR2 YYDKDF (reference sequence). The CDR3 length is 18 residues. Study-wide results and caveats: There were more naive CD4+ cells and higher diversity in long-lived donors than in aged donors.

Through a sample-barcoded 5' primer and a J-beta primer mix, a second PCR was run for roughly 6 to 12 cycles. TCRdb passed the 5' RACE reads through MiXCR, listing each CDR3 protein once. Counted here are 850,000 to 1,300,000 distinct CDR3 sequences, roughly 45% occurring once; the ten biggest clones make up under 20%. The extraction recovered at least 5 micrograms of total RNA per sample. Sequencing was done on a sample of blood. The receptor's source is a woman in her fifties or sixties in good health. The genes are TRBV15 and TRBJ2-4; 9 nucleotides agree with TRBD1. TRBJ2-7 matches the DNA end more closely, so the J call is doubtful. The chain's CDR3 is CATSRDFGDRVTIYEQYF. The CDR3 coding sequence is TGTGCCACCAGCAGAGATTTCGGGGACAGGGTGACTATCTACGAGCAGTACTTC.